The entry that follows covers one T cell receptor (beta chain) sequence. Assembly of TCR beta libraries relied on iRepertoire HTBI primers together with Arm-PCR of CDR3 regions. TCRdb processed the multiplex PCR reads anew with MiXCR; each CDR3 protein has one entry. Of a few hundred thousand distinct CDR3 sequences in the sample, approximately 18% were seen once. There are 11 residues in the CDR3. Between the trimmed V and J ends, which lost 6 bases and 5 bases, there was a span of 7 bases. Germline V gene sequence: CDR1 MNHNS, CDR2 SASEGT. This specimen comes from a study of regulatory T cells in long-lasting Graves disease. Documented time point: newly diagnosed GD, antithyroid drugs for less than 3 months. Generation of the TCR library employed RNA extracted from PBMCs. This same sample was also taken into another study, of T cells in Graves' hyperthyroidism and ophthalmopathy. That work states: Those with hyperthyroidism were 18 to 65 years old, newly diagnosed, and ill for under 2 months. Most thyroid clonotypes with frequency above 0.001 were detected in blood.

This sequence was found in a woman in her thirties with Graves disease. The sequences come from peripheral blood mononuclear cells (PBMCs), collected at new diagnosis, from a patient treated with antithyroid drugs. V usage is TRBV6-1 and J usage is TRBJ2-5; TRBD1 or TRBD2 may be the D gene (5 bases each). The CDR3 spells CASRWGETQYF. The DNA of the CDR3 is TGTGCCAGCAGATGGGGGGAGACCCAGTACTTC.